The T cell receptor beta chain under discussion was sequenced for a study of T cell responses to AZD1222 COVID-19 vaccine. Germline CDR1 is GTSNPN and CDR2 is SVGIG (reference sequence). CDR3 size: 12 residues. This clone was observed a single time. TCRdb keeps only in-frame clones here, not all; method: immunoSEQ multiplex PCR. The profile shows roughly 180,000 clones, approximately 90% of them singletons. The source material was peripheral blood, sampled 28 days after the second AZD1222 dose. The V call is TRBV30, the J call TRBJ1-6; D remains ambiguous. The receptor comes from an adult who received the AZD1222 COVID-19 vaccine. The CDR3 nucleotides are TGTGCTTCGGCGTGGGATCGGTCACCCCTCCACTTT. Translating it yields CASAWDRSPLHF. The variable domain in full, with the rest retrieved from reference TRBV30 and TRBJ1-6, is SQTIHQWPATLVQPVGSPLSLECTVEGTSNPNLYWYRQAAGRGLQLLFYSVGIGQISSEVPQNLSASRPQDRQFILSSKKLLLSDSGFYLCASAWDRSPLHFGNGTRLTVT.